This T cell receptor beta chain was sequenced during a study of blood T cell repertoires in COVID-19 (dated by TCRdb to the early 2020s). Notes on the research overall: Samples covering the acute and convalescent phases of COVID-19 were provided by collaborators in the United States, Italy and Spain. The prospective study material was composed of cDNA or gDNA derived from T cells, B-cell-depleted T cells, or PBMCs. Subjects who had been exposed to COVID-19, were actively infected with it, or had recovered from it provided the deeply sampled blood TCRbeta repertoires that made up the dataset. The repertoires were made available in a free public database intended to serve as a resource for research on the immune response to SARS-CoV-2. Samples were obtained from the ongoing ImmuneRACE study (first 160 participants) and from approximately 1,200 subjects provided by 6 global collaborators. Sample metadata almost always included a de-identified subject ID, COVID-19 status, age in years and sex. Where available, HLA class I and class II types were obtained from metadata supplied by the sample provider rather than from assay-based typing. What the research found in general, with its limitations: The quantity of clinical and demographic metadata differed by source and by participant and was supplied without curation.

Deletion took 3 bases off V and 1 base off J, with a span of 10 bases between the germline ends. From a lookup of the germline V gene (reference sequence), CDR1 and CDR2 are PRHDT and FYEKMQ. Taken from cysteine to phenylalanine, the CDR3 has 14 residues. The entry retains the CDR3 DNA only, 42 bases that are in frame from base 1. Collaborating institutions collected whole blood in K2EDTA tubes following their own protocols. For TCRbeta analysis, collaborators shipped samples as frozen whole blood, isolated PBMCs, or DNA extracted from either of those sample types. TCRbeta CDR3 regions were amplified from genomic DNA using the immunoSEQ Assay, a bias-controlled multiplex PCR. Turning to the authors' computational methods: The number of nucleated cells in each sample was estimated from the amplification of reference gene primers within the assay. To quantify the absolute abundance of each unique TCRbeta CDR3 rearrangement, sequence reads were collapsed and filtered. For each sample, productive Simpson clonality was calculated as the square root of Simpson's diversity index across productive rearrangements. TCRdb obtained this table from immuneACCESS and retained in-frame rearrangements with V and J assigned. These tables miss some clones; where compared with another copy, unresolved V genes account for less than half of the shortfall, and the remainder is unexplained. V, J and clone size are taken as reported in that table, and D and trimming were inferred from the DNA itself. The sample table lists fewer than 150,000 clones, roughly four fifths of them with a count of one. Clones ranked in the top ten supply 4% to 5% of the sample.

Worth noting for this clone: Its target antigen remains unknown. No much larger clone exists at a distance of one base, and base qualities are not known.

The sequenced material came from peripheral blood. This chain is built from TRBV13 and TRBJ2-7, with TRBD2 as a weak D call on 7 bases. The receptor was isolated from a woman over 75 with acute or convalescent COVID-19. The CDR3 region reads CASSLAGASYEQYF. The DNA reads as follows: TGTGCCAGCAGCTTGGCGGGGGCTTCCTACGAGCAGTACTTC.